These 4 T cell receptor beta chains share one sample of origin, sequenced in a study of post-analysis software for immune sequencing data. Their specific antigens are unknown. Study-wide results and limits: There were five or six TRBV segments more frequent in patients than controls, and TRBV5-6, TRBV5-1 and TRBV20-1 were among them.

TCR beta libraries were prepared from cDNA with unique molecular identifiers. TCRdb re-called the PCR reads with MiXCR, one entry per CDR3 protein. The table shows hundreds of thousands of distinct CDR3 sequences, with roughly 30% occurring only once. The sequenced material came from blood. The receptors were gathered from a girl aged 5-17 years with multiple sclerosis.

This clonotype showed up many times. J is TRBJ2-7 and V is TRBV29-1, with TRBD1 as a possible D gene (6 bases). CDR3 length equals 19 residues. Germline-derived CDR1 and CDR2 are SQVTM and ANQGSEA. Trimming stripped 4 bases from V and 1 base from J, with 29 bases between. CDR3 region: CSVAWRSGSYKQGSYEQYF. The DNA for the CDR3 is TGCAGCGTTGCATGGCGGTCCGGGTCATACAAACAGGGTTCCTACGAGCAGTACTTC.

V gene TRBV6-2 or TRBV6-3 combines with J gene TRBJ2-7, with 11 bases aligning to TRBD1. This CDR3 is 14 amino acids long. Germline trimming cut 5 bases from V and 2 bases from J; bases unmatched to any gene: 2. Looked up from germline, CDR1 is MNHEY and CDR2 is SVGEGT. The CDR3 region is CASSGQGAPYEQYF. The CDR3, as DNA: TGTGCCAGCAGTGGACAGGGGGCCCCCTACGAGCAGTACTTC.

This clonotype was seen more than once but under ten times. The rearrangement joins TRBV4-1 to TRBJ1-6; D remains ambiguous. This CDR3 has 13 amino acids. The V end lost 5 bases, the J end lost 15 bases, and 17 bases lay between the germline ends. Germline CDR1 and CDR2: MGHRA and YSYEKL. The CDR3: CASSTRPDGYLHF. CDR3 DNA: TGCGCCAGCAGCACTCGCCCGGACGGGTACCTCCACTTT.

The chain joins TRBV6-1 to TRBJ1-1, with D perhaps TRBD1 (6 bases). CDR1 and CDR2 from the germline V gene are MNHNS and SASEGT. V lost 6 bases and J 6 bases, leaving 26 bases between the germline ends. This CDR3 has 17 residues. Here the CDR3 reads CASRTPGQLNKGAEAFF. The CDR3, as DNA: TGTGCCAGCAGGACCCCAGGACAGCTGAATAAGGGGGCTGAAGCTTTCTTT.